The rows below give T cell receptor beta chains drawn from one sample of a study of cytomegalovirus exposure and HLA in healthy donors. The assay was immunoSEQ multiplex PCR, and TCRdb's table has in-frame clones only and misses some. The sample lists 35,000 to 45,000 clones, 51% occurring once. Specimen: PBMCs. The receptors were gathered from a man aged 55 to 70 in good health and CMV-seronegative. Both conserved end residues are part of each CDR3. The D gene is left open where the match is weak. The size field is filled for only some rows; it gives once, few, many or a size class.

v_gene,j_gene,d_gene,abundance,CDR3aa,CDR3nt
TRBV7-2,TRBJ2-7,TRBD2,NA,CASSERTSGGSYEQYF,TGTGCCAGCAGCGAAAGGACTAGCGGGGGCTCCTACGAGCAGTACTTC
TRBV4-1,TRBJ1-2,TRBD1,NA,CASSPGGQVVYGYTF,TGCGCCAGCAGCCCGGGGGGACAGGTGGTTTATGGCTACACCTTC
TRBV5-8,TRBJ1-1,TRBD1,NA,CASSQGTGQTNTEAFF,TGTGCCAGCAGCCAAGGGACAGGGCAAACGAACACTGAAGCTTTCTTT
TRBV11-2,TRBJ2-6,NA,NA,CASSLAGAGANVLTF,TGTGCCAGCAGCTTAGCGGGGGCTGGGGCCAACGTCCTGACTTTC
TRBV7-9,TRBJ1-2,NA,NA,CASSWTQNYGYTF,TGTGCCAGCAGCTGGACACAAAACTATGGCTACACCTTC
TRBV18,TRBJ1-5,TRBD1,NA,CASSRQGNNQPQHF,TGTGCCAGCTCACGACAGGGTAACAATCAGCCCCAGCATTTT
TRBV9,TRBJ1-2,NA,NA,CASSVGAGGYTF,TGTGCCAGCAGCGTAGGGGCGGGTGGCTACACCTTC
TRBV5-4,TRBJ2-7,TRBD2,NA,CASSLGGVAGVNEQYF,TGTGCCAGCAGCTTGGGGGGGGTAGCGGGAGTCAACGAGCAGTACTTC
TRBV2,TRBJ1-5,TRBD1,NA,CASSGRQGVHF,TGTGCCAGCAGTGGGCGACAGGGGGTACATTTT
TRBV6-5,TRBJ1-5,NA,NA,CASSLQGNQPQHF,TGTGCCAGCAGTCTCCAGGGAAATCAGCCCCAGCATTTT
TRBV29-1,TRBJ2-1,TRBD1,once,CSVDTGGYNEQFF,TGCAGCGTGGACACAGGGGGCTACAATGAGCAGTTCTTC
TRBV5-1,TRBJ2-7,NA,NA,CASSLGAATYEQYF,TGCGCCAGCAGCTTGGGGGCCGCGACCTACGAGCAGTACTTC
TRBV28,TRBJ1-5,NA,NA,CASTLEPPRPQHF,TGTGCCAGCACCCTAGAACCCCCTCGGCCCCAGCATTTT
TRBV30,TRBJ2-5,TRBD2,NA,CAWSVTSGRLGETQYF,TGTGCCTGGAGTGTCACTAGCGGGAGGCTCGGAGAGACCCAGTACTTC